This T cell receptor beta chain was found in a study of blood T cell repertoires in COVID-19 (dated by TCRdb to about 2020). Broadly, across the study: The collaborator samples originated in the United States, Italy and Spain and spanned the acute and convalescent phases of COVID-19. The material from the prospective study consisted of cDNA or gDNA derived from T cells, B-cell-depleted T cells, or PBMCs. Deeply sampled blood TCRbeta repertoires from subjects exposed to, actively infected with, or recovered from COVID-19 were included in the dataset. A freely available public database, intended as a resource for researchers studying the immune response to SARS-CoV-2, is where the repertoires were released. The samples were drawn from the first 160 participants of the ongoing ImmuneRACE study and from 1,254 subjects provided by 6 global collaborators. A de-identified subject ID, COVID-19 status, age in years and sex were almost always included in the sample metadata. Where HLA class I and class II types were available, the types were taken from metadata supplied by the sample provider, not from assay-based typing. Summary of the overall study and its limitations: The amount of clinical and demographic metadata varied by source and participant and was provided uncurated.

About this clone itself: Its antigen has not been determined. The record has no base qualities; no much larger clone is one base away.

TCRbeta CDR3 regions were amplified from genomic DNA by means of the immunoSEQ Assay, a bias-controlled multiplex PCR. As for how the authors treated the data: The number of nucleated cells in each sample was estimated from the amplification of reference gene primers within the assay. Sequence reads were collapsed and filtered to measure the absolute abundance of every unique TCRbeta CDR3 rearrangement. For each sample, productive Simpson clonality was calculated by taking the square root of Simpson's diversity index across productive rearrangements. The source is immuneACCESS, and TCRdb retained only in-frame sequences with V and J called. Part of the clones is not carried over; for the studies checked, unresolved V genes explain less than half of this, and the remainder is unexplained. V and J calls and clone size are as listed in that table; D and trimming were resolved from the DNA. For this sample there are about 250,000 clones; approximately 82% appear just once. The top ten clones comprise roughly 9.4% of the sample.

Each collaborating institution followed its own protocols to collect whole blood in K2EDTA tubes. Collaborator samples were shipped for TCRbeta analysis as frozen whole blood, isolated PBMCs, or DNA extracted from either sample type. The clonotype comes from a man in his forties with active or convalescent COVID-19. The sequenced sample was peripheral blood.

The CDR3 region: CASSEVLSTEAFF. In nucleotide form, the sequence is TGTGCCAGCAGCGAAGTTCTATCCACTGAAGCTTTCTTT. Recombination joined TRBV28 with TRBJ1-1, with no confident D gene call. Based on the germline V gene, the CDR1 and CDR2 sequences are MDHEN and SYDVKM. V is clipped by 6 bases and J by 4 bases, and the sequence between their germline boundaries is 12 bases long. From the cysteine up to the phenylalanine, the CDR3 has a length of 13 residues. The DNA shown is the 39-base CDR3, in frame from base 1.